This TCR beta chain was identified during a study of blood T cells in healthy people across ages. Sample-barcoded 5' priming and a J-beta primer mix drove a second PCR of 7 to 11 cycles. TCRdb redid the calling of the 5' RACE reads with MiXCR, one entry per CDR3 protein. This table has 700,000 or so distinct CDR3 sequences, approximately 21% appearing once. The CDR3 consists of 13 residues. CDR1 and CDR2 (germline): DFQATT, SNEGSKA (reference sequence). With V trimmed by 3 bases and J by 7 bases, 3 bases remained unmatched. The origin of this receptor is a man aged 70-80 years in good health. The gene calls are TRBV20-1 and TRBJ1-4, with 9 bases identical to TRBD1. Input material: blood. The CDR3 region is CSASWDRVEKLFF. For the CDR3, the DNA is TGCAGTGCTAGTTGGGACAGGGTTGAAAAACTGTTTTTT.